This T cell receptor (beta chain) stems from a study of beta chain bispecific antibodies for T cell cancers. Study outcomes and limitations: After anti-TRBV12 rather than anti-CD19 exposure, TRBV12-3 made up approximately 99% less of total TRBV signal. Normal T cells contributed less of the targeted TRBV signal than the leukemia cells did.

In this sample, this clonotype turned up many times. Its antigen is unidentified. Expansion lasted 3 days, with either anti-CD3 antibody OKT3 or CD3/CD28 beads. Each CDR3 protein is one row after TCRdb ran MiXCR on the 5' RACE reads. The profile shows 20,000 to 25,000 distinct CDR3 sequences, approximately 2% of them singletons. After removal of 9 bases from V and 2 bases from J, the junction contained 7 bases not matched to a gene. The CDR3 is made up of 13 amino acids. The germline CDR1 and CDR2 sequences are ENHRY and SYGVKD. The chain is built from TRBV10-3 and TRBJ2-7; TRBD1 agrees at 7 bases. This receptor was taken from a human donor in good health. Some clones in this sample may be carry-over from other donors' samples. The sample consisted of healthy donor T cells cultured with leukemia cells, taken from a culture containing a bispecific antibody targeting TCR Vbeta12. In DNA form, the CDR3 reads TGTGCCATGGGGGACAGATTTACCTACGAGCAGTACTTC. Amino acid sequence: CAMGDRFTYEQYF.